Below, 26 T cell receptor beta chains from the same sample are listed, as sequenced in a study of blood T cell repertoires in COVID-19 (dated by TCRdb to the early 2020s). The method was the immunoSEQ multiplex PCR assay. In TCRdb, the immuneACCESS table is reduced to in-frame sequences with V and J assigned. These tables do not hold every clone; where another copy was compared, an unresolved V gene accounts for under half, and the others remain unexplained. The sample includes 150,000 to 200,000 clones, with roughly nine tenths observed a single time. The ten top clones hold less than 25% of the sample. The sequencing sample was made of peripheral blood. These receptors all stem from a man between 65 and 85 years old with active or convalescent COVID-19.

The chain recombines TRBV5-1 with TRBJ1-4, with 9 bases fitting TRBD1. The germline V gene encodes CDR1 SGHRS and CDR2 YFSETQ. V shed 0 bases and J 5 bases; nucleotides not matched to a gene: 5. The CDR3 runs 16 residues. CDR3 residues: CASSLAGTGSNEKLFF. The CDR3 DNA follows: TGCGCCAGCAGCTTGGCCGGGACAGGGAGCAATGAAAAACTGTTTTTT.

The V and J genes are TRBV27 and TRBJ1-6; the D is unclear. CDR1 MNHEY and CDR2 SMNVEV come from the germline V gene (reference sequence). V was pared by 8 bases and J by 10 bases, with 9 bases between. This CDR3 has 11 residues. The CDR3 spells CASGDGSPLHF. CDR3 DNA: TGTGCCAGCGGTGACGGGTCACCCCTCCACTTT.

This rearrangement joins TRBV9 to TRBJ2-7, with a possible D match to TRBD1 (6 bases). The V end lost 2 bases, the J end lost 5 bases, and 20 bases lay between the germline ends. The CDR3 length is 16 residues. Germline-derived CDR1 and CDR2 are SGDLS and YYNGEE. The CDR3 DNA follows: TGTGCCAGCAGCGTCGAAGCAGGGGTAGCAATCCACGAGCAGTACTTC. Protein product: CASSVEAGVAIHEQYF.

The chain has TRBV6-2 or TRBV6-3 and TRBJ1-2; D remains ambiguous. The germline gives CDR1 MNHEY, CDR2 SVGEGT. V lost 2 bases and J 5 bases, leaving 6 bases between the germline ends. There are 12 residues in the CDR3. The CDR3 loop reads CASSYPLYGYTF. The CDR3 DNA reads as TGTGCCAGCAGTTACCCCCTATATGGCTACACCTTC.

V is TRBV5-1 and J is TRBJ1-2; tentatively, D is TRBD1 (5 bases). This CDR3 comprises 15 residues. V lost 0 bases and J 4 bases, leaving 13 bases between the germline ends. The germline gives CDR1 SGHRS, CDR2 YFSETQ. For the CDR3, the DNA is TGCGCCAGCAGCTTGGTTGTCAGGCAGGGCTATGGCTACACCTTC. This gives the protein CASSLVVRQGYGYTF.

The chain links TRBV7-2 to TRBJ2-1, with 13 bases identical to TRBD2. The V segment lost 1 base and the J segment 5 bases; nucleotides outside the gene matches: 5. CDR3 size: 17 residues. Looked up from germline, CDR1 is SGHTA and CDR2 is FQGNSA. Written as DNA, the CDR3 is TGTGCCAGCAGCTTAGTAGGGACTAGCGGGGCTGACAATGAGCAGTTCTTC. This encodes CASSLVGTSGADNEQFF. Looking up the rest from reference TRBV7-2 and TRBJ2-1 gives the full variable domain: GAGVSQSPSNKVTEKGKDVELRCDPISGHTALYWYRQSLGQGLEFLIYFQGNSAPDKSGLPSDRFSAERTGGSVSTLTIQRTQQEDSAVYLCASSLVGTSGADNEQFFGPGTRLTVL.

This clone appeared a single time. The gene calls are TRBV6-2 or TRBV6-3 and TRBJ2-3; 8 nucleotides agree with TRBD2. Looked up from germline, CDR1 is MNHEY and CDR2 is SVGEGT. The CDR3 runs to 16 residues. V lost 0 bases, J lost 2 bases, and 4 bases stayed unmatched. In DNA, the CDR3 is TGTGCCAGCAGTTACTCTGGGCGGGGGGCCACAGATACGCAGTATTTT. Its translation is CASSYSGRGATDTQYF.

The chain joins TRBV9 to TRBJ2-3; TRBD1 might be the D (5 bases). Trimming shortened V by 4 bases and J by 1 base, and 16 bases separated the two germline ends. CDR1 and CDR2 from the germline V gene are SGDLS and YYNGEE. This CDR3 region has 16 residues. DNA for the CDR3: TGTGCCAGCAGCTCCGACAGTCTCGCAGGCACAGATACGCAGTATTTT. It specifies CASSSDSLAGTDTQYF.

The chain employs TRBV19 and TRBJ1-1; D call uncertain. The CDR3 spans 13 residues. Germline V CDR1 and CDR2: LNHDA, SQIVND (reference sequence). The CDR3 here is CDPGGAVRLEAFF. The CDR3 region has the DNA TGTGACCCGGGAGGAGCAGTGAGGCTCGAAGCTTTCTTT.

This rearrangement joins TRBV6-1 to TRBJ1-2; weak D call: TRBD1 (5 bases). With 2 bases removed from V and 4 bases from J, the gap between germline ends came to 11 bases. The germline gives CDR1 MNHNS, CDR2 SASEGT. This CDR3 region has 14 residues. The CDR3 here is CASSESGGGYGYTF. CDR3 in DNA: TGTGCCAGCAGTGAAAGCGGGGGTGGCTATGGCTACACCTTC.

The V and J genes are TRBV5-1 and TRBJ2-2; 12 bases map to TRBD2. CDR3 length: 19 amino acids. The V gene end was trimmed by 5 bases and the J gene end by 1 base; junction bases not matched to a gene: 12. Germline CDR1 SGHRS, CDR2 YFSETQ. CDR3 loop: CASRYKRASGRENTGELFF. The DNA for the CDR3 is TGCGCCAGCAGATACAAGCGGGCTAGCGGGAGGGAGAACACCGGGGAGCTGTTTTTT.

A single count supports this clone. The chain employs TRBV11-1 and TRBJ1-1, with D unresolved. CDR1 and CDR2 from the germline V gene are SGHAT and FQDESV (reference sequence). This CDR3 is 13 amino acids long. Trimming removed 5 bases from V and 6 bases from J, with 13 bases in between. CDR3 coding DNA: TGTGCCAGCAGCATAGACCGCGTAGCTGAAGCTTTCTTT. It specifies CASSIDRVAEAFF.

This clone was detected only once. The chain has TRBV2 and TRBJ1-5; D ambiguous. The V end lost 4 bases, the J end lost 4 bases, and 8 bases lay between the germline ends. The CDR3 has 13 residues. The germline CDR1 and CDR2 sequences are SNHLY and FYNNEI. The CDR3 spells CASSAIKNQPQHF. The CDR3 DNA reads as TGTGCCAGCAGTGCTATAAAGAATCAGCCCCAGCATTTT.

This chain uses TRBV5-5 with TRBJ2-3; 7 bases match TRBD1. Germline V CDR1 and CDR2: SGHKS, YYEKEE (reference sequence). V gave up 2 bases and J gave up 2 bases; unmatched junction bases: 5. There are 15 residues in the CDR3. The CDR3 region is CASSLDRVNTDTQYF. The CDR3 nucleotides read TGTGCCAGCAGCTTAGACAGGGTAAACACAGATACGCAGTATTTT. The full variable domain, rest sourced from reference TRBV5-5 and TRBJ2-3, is DAGVTQSPTHLIKTRGQQVTLRCSPISGHKSVSWYQQVLGQGPQFIFQYYEKEERGRGNFPDRFSARQFPNYSSELNVNALLLGDSALYLCASSLDRVNTDTQYFGPGTRLTVL.

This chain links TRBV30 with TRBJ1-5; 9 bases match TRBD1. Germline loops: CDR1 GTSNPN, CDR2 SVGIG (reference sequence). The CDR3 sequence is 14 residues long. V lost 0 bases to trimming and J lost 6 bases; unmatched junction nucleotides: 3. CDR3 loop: CAWSVGQGFQPQHF. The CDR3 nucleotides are TGTGCCTGGAGTGTAGGACAGGGGTTTCAGCCCCAGCATTTT.

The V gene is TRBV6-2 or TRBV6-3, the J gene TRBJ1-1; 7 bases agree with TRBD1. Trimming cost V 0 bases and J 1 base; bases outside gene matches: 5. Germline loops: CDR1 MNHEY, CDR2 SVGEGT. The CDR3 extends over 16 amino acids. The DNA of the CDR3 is TGTGCCAGCAGTTACTCAAAAAACAGGGGGAACACTGAAGCTTTCTTT. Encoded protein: CASSYSKNRGNTEAFF.

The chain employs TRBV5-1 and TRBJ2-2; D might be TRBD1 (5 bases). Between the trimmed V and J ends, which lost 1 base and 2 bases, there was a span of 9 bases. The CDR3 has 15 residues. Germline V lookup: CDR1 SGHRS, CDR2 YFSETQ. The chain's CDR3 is CASSLLTDNTGELFF. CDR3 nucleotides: TGCGCCAGCAGCTTGTTGACAGATAACACCGGGGAGCTGTTTTTT.

CDR3 nucleotide sequence: TGCGCCAGCAGCCAAGATCCCCGTGGCGGAAGCAACACTGAAGCTTTCTTT. The encoded protein is CASSQDPRGGSNTEAFF. The chain employs TRBV4-3 and TRBJ1-1; D remains ambiguous. Germline-derived CDR1 and CDR2 are LGHNA and YSLEER. CDR3 length equals 17 residues. V gave up 0 bases and J gave up 2 bases, with 16 bases separating them.

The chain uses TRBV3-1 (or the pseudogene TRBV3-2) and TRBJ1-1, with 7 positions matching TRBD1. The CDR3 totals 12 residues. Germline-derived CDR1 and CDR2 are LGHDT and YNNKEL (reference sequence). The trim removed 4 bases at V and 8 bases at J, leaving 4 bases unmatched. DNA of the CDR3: TGTGCCAGCAGCCCGACAGGGTCCGAAGCTTTCTTT. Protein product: CASSPTGSEAFF.

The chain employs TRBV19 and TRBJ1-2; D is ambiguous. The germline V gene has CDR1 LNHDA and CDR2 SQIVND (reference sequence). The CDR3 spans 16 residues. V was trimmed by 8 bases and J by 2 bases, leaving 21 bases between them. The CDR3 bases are TGTGCCAGTCTCACCCTTACGGGGTCACAAAACTATGGCTACACCTTC. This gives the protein CASLTLTGSQNYGYTF.

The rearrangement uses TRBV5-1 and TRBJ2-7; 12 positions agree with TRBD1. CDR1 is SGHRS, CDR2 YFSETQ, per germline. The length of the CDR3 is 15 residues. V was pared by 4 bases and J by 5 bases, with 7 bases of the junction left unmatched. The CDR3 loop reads CASSKWDRGPDEQYF. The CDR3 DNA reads TGCGCCAGCAGCAAATGGGACAGGGGGCCAGACGAGCAGTACTTC.

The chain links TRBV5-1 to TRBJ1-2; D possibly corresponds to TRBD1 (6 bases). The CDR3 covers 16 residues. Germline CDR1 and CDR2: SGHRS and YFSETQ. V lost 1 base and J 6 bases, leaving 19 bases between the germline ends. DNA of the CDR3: TGCGCCAGCAGCTTGTCGGGCGTCAGGGACATCGATGGCTACACCTTC. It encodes CASSLSGVRDIDGYTF.

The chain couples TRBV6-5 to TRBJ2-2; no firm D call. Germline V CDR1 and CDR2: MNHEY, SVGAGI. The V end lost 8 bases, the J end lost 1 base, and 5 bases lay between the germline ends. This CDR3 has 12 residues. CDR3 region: CASRQNTGELFF. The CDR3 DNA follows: TGTGCCAGCCGACAGAACACCGGGGAGCTGTTTTTT.

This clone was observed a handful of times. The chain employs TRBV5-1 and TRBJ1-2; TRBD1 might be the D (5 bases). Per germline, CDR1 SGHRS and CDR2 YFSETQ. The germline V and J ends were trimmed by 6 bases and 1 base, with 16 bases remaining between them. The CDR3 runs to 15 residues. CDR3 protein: CASTNRGDLNYGYTF. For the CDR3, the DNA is TGCGCCAGCACCAACCGGGGGGACCTTAACTATGGCTACACCTTC. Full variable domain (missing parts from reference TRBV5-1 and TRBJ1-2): KAGVTQTPRYLIKTRGQQVTLSCSPISGHRSVSWYQQTPGQGLQFLFEYFSETQRNKGNFPGRFSGRQFSNSRSEMNVSTLELGDSALYLCASTNRGDLNYGYTFGSGTRLTVV.

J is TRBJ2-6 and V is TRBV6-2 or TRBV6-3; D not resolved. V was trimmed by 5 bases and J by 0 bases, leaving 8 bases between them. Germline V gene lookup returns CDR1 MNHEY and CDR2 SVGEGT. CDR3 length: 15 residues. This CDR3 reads CASSHYFSGANVLTF. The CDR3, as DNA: TGTGCCAGCAGTCACTACTTCTCTGGGGCCAACGTCCTGACTTTC.

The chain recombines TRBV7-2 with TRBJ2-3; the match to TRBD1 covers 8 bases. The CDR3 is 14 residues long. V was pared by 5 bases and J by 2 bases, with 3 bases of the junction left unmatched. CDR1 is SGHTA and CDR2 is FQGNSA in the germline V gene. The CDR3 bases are TGTGCCAGCAGCCTCCAGGGGGCCACAGATACGCAGTATTTT. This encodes CASSLQGATDTQYF. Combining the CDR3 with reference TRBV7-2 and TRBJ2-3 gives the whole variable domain GAGVSQSPSNKVTEKGKDVELRCDPISGHTALYWYRQSLGQGLEFLIYFQGNSAPDKSGLPSDRFSAERTGGSVSTLTIQRTQQEDSAVYLCASSLQGATDTQYFGPGTRLTVL.